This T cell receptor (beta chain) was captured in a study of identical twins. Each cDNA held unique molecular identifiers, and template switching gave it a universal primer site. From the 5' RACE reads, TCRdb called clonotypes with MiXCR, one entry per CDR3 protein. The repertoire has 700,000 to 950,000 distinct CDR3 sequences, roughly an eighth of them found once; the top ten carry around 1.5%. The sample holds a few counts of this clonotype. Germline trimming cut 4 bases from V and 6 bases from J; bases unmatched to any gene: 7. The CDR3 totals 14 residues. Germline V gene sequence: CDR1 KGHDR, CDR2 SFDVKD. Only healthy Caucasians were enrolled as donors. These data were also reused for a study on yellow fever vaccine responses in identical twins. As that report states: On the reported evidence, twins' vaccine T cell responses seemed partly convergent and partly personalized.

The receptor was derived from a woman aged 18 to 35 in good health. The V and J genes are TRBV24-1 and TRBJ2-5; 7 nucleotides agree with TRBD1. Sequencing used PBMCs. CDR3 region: CATSDNRQGQTQYF. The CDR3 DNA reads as TGTGCCACCAGTGACAACCGACAGGGACAGACCCAGTACTTC.